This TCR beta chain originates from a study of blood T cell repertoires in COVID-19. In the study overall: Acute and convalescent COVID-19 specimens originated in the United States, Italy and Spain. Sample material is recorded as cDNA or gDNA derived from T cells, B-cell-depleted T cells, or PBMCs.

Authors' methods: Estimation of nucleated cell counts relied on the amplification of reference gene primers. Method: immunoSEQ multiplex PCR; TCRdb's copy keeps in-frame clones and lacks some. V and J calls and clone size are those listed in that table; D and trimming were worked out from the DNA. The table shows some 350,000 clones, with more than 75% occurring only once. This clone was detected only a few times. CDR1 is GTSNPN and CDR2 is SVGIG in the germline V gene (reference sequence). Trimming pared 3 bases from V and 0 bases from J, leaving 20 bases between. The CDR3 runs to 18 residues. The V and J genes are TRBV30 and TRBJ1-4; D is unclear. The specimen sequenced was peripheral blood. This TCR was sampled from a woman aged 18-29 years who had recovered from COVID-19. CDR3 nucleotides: TGTGCCTGGAGGCGGGTCGGCCCACAGATCTCAACTAATGAAAAACTGTTTTTT. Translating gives CAWRRVGPQISTNEKLFF.